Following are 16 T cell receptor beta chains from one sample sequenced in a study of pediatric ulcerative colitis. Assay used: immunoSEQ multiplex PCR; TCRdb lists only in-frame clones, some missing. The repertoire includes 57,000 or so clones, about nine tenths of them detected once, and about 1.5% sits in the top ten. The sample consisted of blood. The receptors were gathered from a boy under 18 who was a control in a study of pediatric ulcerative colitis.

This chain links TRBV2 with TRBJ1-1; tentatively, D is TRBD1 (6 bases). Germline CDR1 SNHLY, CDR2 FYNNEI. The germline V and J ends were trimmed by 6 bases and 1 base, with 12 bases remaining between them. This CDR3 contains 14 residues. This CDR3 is CASRNPGENTEAFF. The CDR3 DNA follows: TGTGCCAGCAGGAATCCAGGGGAGAACACTGAAGCTTTCTTT. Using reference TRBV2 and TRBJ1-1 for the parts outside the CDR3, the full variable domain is EPEVTQTPSHQVTQMGQEVILRCVPISNHLYFYWYRQILGQKVEFLVSFYNNEISEKSEIFDDQFSVERPDGSNFTLKIRSTKLEDSAMYFCASRNPGENTEAFFGQGTRLTVV.

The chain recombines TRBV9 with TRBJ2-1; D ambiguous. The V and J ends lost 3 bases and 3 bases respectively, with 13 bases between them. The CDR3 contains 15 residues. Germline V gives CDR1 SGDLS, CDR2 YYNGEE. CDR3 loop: CASSALTVGYNEQFF. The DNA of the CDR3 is TGTGCCAGCAGCGCCCTGACCGTAGGCTACAATGAGCAGTTCTTC.

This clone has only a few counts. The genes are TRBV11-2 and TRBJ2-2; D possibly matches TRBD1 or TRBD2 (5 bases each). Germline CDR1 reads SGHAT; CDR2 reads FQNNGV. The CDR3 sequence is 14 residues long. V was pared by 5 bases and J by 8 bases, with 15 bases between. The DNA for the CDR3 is TGTGCCAGCAGCCCTGGGACCCTCGGGGGGGAGCTGTTTTTT. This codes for CASSPGTLGGELFF.

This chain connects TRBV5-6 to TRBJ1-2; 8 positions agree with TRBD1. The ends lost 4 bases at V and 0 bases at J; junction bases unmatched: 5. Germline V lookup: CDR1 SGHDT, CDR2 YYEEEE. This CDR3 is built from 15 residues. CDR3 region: CASSPNRGSNYGYTF. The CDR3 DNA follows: TGTGCCAGCAGCCCTAACAGGGGGTCTAACTATGGCTACACCTTC.

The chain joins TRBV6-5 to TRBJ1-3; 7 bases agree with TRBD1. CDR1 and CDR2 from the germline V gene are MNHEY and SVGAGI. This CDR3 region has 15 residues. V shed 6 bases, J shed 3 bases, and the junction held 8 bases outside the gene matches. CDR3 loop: CASSPDRDFGNTIYF. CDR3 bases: TGTGCCAGCAGCCCCGACAGGGACTTTGGAAACACCATATATTTT.

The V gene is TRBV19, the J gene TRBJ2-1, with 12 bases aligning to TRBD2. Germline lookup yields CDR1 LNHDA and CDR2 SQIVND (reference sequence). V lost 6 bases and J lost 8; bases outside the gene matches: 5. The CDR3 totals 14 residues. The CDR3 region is CASSRLAGDYEQFF. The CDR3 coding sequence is TGTGCCAGTAGCCGACTAGCGGGAGATTATGAGCAGTTCTTC.

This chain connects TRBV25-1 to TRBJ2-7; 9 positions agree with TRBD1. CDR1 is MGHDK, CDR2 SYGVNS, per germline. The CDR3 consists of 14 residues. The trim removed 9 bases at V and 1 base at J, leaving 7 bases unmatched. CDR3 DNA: TGTGCCAGTTCCCGGGACAGGGATTCCTACGAGCAGTACTTC. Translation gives CASSRDRDSYEQYF.

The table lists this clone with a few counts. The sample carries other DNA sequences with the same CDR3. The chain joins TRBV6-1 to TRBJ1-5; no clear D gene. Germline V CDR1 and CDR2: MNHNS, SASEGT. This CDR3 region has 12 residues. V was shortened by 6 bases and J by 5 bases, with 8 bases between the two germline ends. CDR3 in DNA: TGTGCCAGCAGGGAGGGCGATCAGCCCCAGCATTTT. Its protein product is CASREGDQPQHF.

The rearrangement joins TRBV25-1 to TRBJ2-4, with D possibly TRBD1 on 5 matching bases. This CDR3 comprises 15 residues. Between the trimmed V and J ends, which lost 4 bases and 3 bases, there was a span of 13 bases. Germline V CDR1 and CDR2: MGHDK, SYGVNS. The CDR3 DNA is TGTGCCAGCAGTGCAGGGATAGTGGACAAAAACATTCAGTACTTC. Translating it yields CASSAGIVDKNIQYF.

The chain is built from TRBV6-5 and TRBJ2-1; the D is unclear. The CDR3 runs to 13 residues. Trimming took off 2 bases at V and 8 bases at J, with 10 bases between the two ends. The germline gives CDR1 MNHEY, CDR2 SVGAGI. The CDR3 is CASSYDDLDEQFF. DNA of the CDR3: TGTGCCAGCAGTTACGACGATTTGGATGAGCAGTTCTTC.

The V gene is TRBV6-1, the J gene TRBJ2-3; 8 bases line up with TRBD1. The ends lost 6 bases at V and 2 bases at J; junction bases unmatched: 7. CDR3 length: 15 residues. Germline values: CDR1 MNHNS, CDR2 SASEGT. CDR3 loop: CASSDRGSYTDTQYF. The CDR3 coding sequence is TGTGCCAGCAGCGACAGGGGTAGTTACACAGATACGCAGTATTTT.

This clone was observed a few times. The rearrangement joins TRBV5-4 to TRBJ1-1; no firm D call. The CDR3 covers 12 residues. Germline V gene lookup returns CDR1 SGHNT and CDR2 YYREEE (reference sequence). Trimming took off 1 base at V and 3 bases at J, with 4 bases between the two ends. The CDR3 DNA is TGTGCCAGCAGCTTGTGGGACACTGAAGCTTTCTTT. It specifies CASSLWDTEAFF.

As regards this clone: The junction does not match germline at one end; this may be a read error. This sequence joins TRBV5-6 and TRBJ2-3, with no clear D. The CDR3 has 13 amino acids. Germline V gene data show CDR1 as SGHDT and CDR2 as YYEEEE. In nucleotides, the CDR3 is TGTGCCAACAGCTTTGTTCTCAGTGATACGCAGTATTTT. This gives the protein CANSFVLSDTQYF.

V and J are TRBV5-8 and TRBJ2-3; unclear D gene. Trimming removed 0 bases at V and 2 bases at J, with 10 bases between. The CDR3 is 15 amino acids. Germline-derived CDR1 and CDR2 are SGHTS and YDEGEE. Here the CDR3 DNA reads TGTGCCAGCAGCTTGGGGGTTGTGACCACAGATACGCAGTATTTT. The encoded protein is CASSLGVVTTDTQYF.

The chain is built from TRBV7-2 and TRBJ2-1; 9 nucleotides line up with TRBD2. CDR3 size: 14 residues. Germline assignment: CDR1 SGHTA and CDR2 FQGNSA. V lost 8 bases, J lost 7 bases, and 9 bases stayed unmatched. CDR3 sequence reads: CASGRGTSGNEQFF. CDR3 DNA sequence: TGTGCCAGCGGACGAGGAACTAGCGGGAATGAGCAGTTCTTC.

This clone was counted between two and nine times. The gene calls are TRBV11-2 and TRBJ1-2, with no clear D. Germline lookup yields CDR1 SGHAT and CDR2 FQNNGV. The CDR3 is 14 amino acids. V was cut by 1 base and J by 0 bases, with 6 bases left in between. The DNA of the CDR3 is TGTGCCAGCAGCTTAGTCGTCCCTAACTATGGCTACACCTTC. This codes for CASSLVVPNYGYTF.